A single sample is the source of the 7 T cell receptor beta chains below, sequenced in a study of regulatory T cells in long-lasting Graves disease. Time point: newly diagnosed GD, antithyroid drugs for less than 3 months. Preparation of the TCR library used RNA extracted from PBMCs. iRepertoire HTBI primers and Arm-PCR of CDR3 regions built TCR beta libraries. Using its own MiXCR run on the multiplex PCR reads, TCRdb lists one record per CDR3 protein. The table records some 410,000 distinct CDR3 sequences, roughly 15% of them present only once. The same data also went into a second study, on T cells in Graves' hyperthyroidism and ophthalmopathy.

Material: peripheral blood mononuclear cells (PBMCs), obtained at new diagnosis, from a patient treated with antithyroid drugs. The source is a woman aged 25 to 39 with Graves disease.

As regards this clonotype: Just one base apart from a much larger clone, this may be a read error. The chain links TRBV6-2 or TRBV6-3 to TRBJ1-1; no firm D call. CDR3 length: 14 amino acids. Germline lookup yields CDR1 MNHEY and CDR2 SVGEGT. The CDR3 here is CASSPRPRDTETFF. As DNA, the CDR3 is TGTGCCAGCAGTCCCCGACCGCGAGACACTGAAACTTTCTTT.

This clonotype was recorded at least ten times. The V gene is TRBV15, the J gene TRBJ2-1, with 7 bases fitting TRBD2. With 8 bases clipped from V and 4 bases from J, the junction kept 11 bases outside the gene matches. CDR1 is LNHNV, CDR2 YYDKDF, per germline (reference sequence). CDR3 length: 15 residues. In DNA, the CDR3 is TGTGCCACCGCTCAACGACTAGCTGAATACAATGAGCAGTTCTTC. The encoded protein is CATAQRLAEYNEQFF.

The rearrangement links TRBV24-1 to TRBJ2-1; 14 positions match TRBD2. V was pared by 3 bases and J by 9 bases, with 6 bases of the junction left unmatched. CDR1 is KGHDR, CDR2 SFDVKD, per germline. This CDR3 contains 16 residues. The CDR3 region is CATSDGTGLAGVEQFF. For the CDR3, the DNA is TGTGCCACCAGTGATGGGACGGGACTAGCGGGAGTTGAGCAGTTCTTC.

This clonotype has ten or more counts. Its ends do not fully match the called genes, so a read error is possible. The V gene is TRBV7-7, the J gene TRBJ2-1; TRBD1 aligns across 7 bases. This CDR3 spans 13 amino acids. Germline CDR1 reads SSHAT; CDR2 reads FNYEAQ (reference sequence). DNA for the CDR3: TGTGCTAGCAGCATAGACAGGGCAAATGAGCAGTTCTTC. This codes for CASSIDRANEQFF.

This clonotype was observed a handful of times. The V and J genes are TRBV29-1 and TRBJ1-2; the D is unclear. With 1 base removed from V and 8 bases from J, the gap between germline ends came to 8 bases. Germline values: CDR1 SQVTM, CDR2 ANQGSEA. The CDR3 has 11 residues. The CDR3 coding sequence is TGCAGCGTTGAAGCCCGTGGAGGCTACACCTTC. Its protein product is CSVEARGGYTF.

This clonotype was seen a few times. The rearrangement links TRBV18 to TRBJ2-1; no reliable D call. CDR1 and CDR2 from the germline V gene are KGHSH and LQKENI. This CDR3 has 14 residues. Trimming took off 5 bases at V and 8 bases at J, with 16 bases between the two ends. The CDR3 bases are TGTGCCAGCTCATCGAATAGACCCCCGGATGAGCAGTTCTTC. As protein: CASSSNRPPDEQFF.

The CDR3 DNA reads TGTGCCGCTGCCCCGGCAGGGCAGGCCTATGGCTACACCTTC. Its protein is CAAAPAGQAYGYTF. This chain connects TRBV5-6 to TRBJ1-2, with D possibly matching TRBD1 (5 bases). The CDR3 is made up of 14 amino acids. Germline V gene data show CDR1 as SGHDT and CDR2 as YYEEEE. V was trimmed by 10 bases and J by 4 bases, leaving 20 bases between them.